This TCR beta chain stems from a study of T cell responses to AZD1222 COVID-19 vaccine. The CDR3 is 12 residues long. Trimming removed 3 bases from V and 9 bases from J, with 6 bases in between. Germline CDR1 is SGHAT and CDR2 is FQNNGV. This table comes from immunoSEQ multiplex PCR, and its TCRdb copy is limited to in-frame clones, with some not included. The table lists around 190,000 clones, 88% of them singletons. The source is an adult in good health. The sequences come from peripheral blood, collected on day 0 of AZD1222 vaccination. The gene calls are TRBV11-2 and TRBJ1-6; D gene ambiguous. The CDR3 is CASSLGISPLHF. Written as DNA, the CDR3 is TGTGCCAGCAGCTTGGGTATTTCACCCCTCCACTTT.